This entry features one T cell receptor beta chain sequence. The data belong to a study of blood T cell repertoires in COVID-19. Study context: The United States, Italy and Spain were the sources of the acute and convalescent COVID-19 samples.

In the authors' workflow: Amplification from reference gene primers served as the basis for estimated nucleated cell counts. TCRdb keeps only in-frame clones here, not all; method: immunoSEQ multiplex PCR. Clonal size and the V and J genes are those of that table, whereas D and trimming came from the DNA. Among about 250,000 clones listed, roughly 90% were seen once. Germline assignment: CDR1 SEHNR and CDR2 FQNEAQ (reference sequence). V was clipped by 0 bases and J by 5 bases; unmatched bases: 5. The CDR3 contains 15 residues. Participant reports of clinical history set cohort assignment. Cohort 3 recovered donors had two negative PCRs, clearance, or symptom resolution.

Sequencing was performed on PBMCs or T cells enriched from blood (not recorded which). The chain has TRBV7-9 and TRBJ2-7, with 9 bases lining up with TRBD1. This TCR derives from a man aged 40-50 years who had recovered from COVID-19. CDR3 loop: CASSLAKGQGNEQYF. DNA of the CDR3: TGTGCCAGCAGCTTAGCCAAGGGACAGGGCAACGAGCAGTACTTC.